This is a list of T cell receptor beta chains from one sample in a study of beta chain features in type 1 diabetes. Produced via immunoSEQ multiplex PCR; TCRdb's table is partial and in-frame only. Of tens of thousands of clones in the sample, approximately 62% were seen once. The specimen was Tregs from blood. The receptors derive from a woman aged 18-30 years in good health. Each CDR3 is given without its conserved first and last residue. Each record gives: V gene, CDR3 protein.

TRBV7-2,ASSLQAGLNSPLH
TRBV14,ASSSYTDTQY
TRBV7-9,ASSLVLAGGQETQY
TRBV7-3,ASSLGLLGAAF
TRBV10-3,ATRGNDQGAQETQY
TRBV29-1,SVDLDRGTEAF
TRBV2,ASLRGLAGDEQY
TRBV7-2,ASSLGVRAGANVLT
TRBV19,ASSSGLAKNIQY
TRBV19,ASSLRQGSTEAF
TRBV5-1,ASSSPHGEQY
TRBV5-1,ASSLGWATEAF
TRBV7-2,ASSLVGEQY
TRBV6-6,ASSYPRGGGAGELF
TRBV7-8,ASSLDKAF
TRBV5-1,ASSLGTRRQETQY
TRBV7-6,ASSPRGPSSDTQY
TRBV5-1,ASSFGQGASGYT
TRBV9,ASSLGQGSYEQY
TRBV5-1,ASSWSGQGTRDGYT
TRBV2,ASSANRGLAEAF
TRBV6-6,ASSRAGIWKTQY
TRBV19,ASSMWQGATGELF
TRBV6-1,ASSEDRGDTQY
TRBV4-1,ASSQSNYGYT
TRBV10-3,AISENGYEQY
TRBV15,ATRRDRAYGYT
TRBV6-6,ASSPGETQY
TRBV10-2,ASAALRGPVYEQY
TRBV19,ASSPGTNTDTQY
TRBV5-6,ASSLASGRTMNTEAF
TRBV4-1,ASSLTGQGWGYT
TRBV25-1,ASSGPGTRDEQF